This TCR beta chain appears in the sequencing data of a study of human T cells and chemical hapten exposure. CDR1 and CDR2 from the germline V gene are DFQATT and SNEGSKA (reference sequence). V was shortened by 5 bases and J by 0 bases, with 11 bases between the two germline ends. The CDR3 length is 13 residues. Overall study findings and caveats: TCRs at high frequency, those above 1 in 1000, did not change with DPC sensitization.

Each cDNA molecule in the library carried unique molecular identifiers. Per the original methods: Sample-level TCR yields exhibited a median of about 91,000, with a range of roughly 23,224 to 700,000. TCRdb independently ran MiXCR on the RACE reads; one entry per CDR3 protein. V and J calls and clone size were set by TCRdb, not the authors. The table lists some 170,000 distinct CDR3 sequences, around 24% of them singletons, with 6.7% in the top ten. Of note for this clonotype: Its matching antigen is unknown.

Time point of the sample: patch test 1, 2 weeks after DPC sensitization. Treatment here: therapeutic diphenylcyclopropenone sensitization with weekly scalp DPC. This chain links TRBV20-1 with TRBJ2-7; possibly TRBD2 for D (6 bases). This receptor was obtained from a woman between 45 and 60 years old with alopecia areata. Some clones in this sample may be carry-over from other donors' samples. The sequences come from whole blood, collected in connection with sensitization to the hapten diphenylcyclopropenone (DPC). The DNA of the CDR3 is TGCAGTGCTGTAGCGGCTAGCTCCTACGAGCAGTACTTC. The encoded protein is CSAVAASSYEQYF.